This entry describes one T cell receptor beta chain. Under recently defined diagnostic criteria, the patients with Susac syndrome qualified as having definite or probable disease. Per germline, CDR1 MGHDK and CDR2 SYGVNS. Unmatched junction bases numbered 14, after V lost 5 bases and J lost 6 bases. CDR3 length equals 16 residues. This entry belongs to a study of CD8 T cells in Susac syndrome. Study in general: At the time of blood draw, patients with Susac syndrome were therapy-naive, receiving corticosteroids, or receiving intravenous immunoglobulin alone.

About 0.45 to 1 ug RNA was reverse transcribed with random hexamers. TCRdb reprocessed the immunoSEQ multiplex PCR reads via MiXCR and lists one record per CDR3 protein. The table records 120,000 or so distinct CDR3 sequences, nearly 96% of them present only once. The sequencing sample was made of CD4+ T cells from PBMCs. This chain uses TRBV25-1 with TRBJ1-2, with 8 bases identical to TRBD1. This receptor was obtained from a human donor with Susac syndrome. CDR3 in amino acids: CASSIGTGGITNGYTF. CDR3 in DNA: TGTGCCAGCAGTATTGGGACAGGAGGGATAACGAATGGCTACACCTTC.